This T cell receptor beta chain was retrieved from a study of T-cell reconstitution after alpha-beta-depleted transplantation in children listed by TCRdb under 2016. Background for the entire study: Using TCR repertoire profiling, the study quantitatively followed how T-cell immune reconstitution unfolded in children after TCRalphabeta/CD19-depleted allogeneic hematopoietic cell transplantation.

Results the study describes overall, beyond this receptor: The frequencies of hyperexpanded clones fell over the following months, and after one year, T-cell counts and TCRbeta diversity were mostly attributed to newly produced T cells. The apparently early alphabetaT-cell count recovery about two months after transplant was reportedly dependent on only several hundred rapidly expanded clones derived from non-depleted graft cells. In some patients, high TCRbeta diversity at day 60 was attributed to recipient T cells and intrathymic progenitors that had survived conditioning.

This clonotype was seen only a few times. No antigen is known for it. Base qualities were left out, and no much larger clone turns up one base away. The receptor library was made with PCR. Sequencing was performed on an Illumina HiSeq 2500. TCR libraries were prepared with molecular barcoding, using unique molecular identifiers to normalize TCRbeta repertoire quantification. TCRdb trimmed the raw reads at Q25, called clones with MiXCR and kept productive beta chains. Rows with one shared CDR3 protein collapse into an entry with the most common genes and DNA. This sample gives about a million distinct CDR3 sequences in total; around 30% of them show up just once. More than 25% of the sample is in the top ten clones. V gives up 1 base and J gives up 4 bases, and the segment between their germline ends measures 8 bases. Looking up the germline V gene yields CDR1 KGHSY and CDR2 FQNENV. From cysteine to phenylalanine, the CDR3 is 14 amino acids long. This entry keeps only the CDR3 DNA: 42 bases, framed from base 1.

The treatment or condition label, read with the paper, signifies: allogeneic hematopoietic cell transplantation with graft depleted of TCRalphabeta T cells and CD19 B cells. The children who served as transplant recipients had been given grafts of TCRalphabeta/CD19-depleted allogeneic hematopoietic cells. In this chain, TRBV16 is recombined with TRBJ2-1; TRBD2 is a weak D gene call, 5 bases matching. Here the sequenced sample was PBMCs, mostly from graft donor cells, taken 360 days after TCRalphabeta/CD19-depleted stem cell transplant. The sequence was collected from a boy under three years old who had a stem cell transplant for SCID, so the T cells may come from the graft donor. The CDR3 in this case is CASSQFREYNEQFF. In nucleotide form, the sequence is TGTGCCAGCAGCCAATTTCGGGAATACAATGAGCAGTTCTTC. Where the CDR3 stops, the reference TRBV16 and TRBJ2-1 genes take over; the full variable domain is GEEVAQTPKHLVRGEGQKAKLYCAPIKGHSYVFWYQQVLKNEFKFLISFQNENVFDETGMPKERFSAKCLPNSPCSLEIQATKLEDSAVYFCASSQFREYNEQFFGPGTRLTVL.